These T cell receptor beta chains were read from a single sample in a study of shared clonotypes between healthy human individuals. The table came from immunoSEQ multiplex PCR; TCRdb's copy has only in-frame clones and leaves some out. This table has approximately 700,000 clones, around 73% appearing once. The sequenced material came from memory CD4+ T cells sorted from blood. These receptors were taken from a woman aged 25 to 39 in good health. CDR3s include the opening cysteine and the closing phenylalanine or tryptophan. The D gene is left open where the match is weak. Only some rows state a clone size, as once, few, many or a class for expanded clones.

J gene	V gene	clone size	D gene	CDR3 DNA	CDR3 protein
TRBJ1-5	TRBV19	.	TRBD1	TGTGCCAGTAGTCACCTGACAGGGGCAGGCAATCAGCCCCAGCATTTT	CASSHLTGAGNQPQHF
TRBJ1-2	TRBV7-9	.	.	TGTGCCAGCAGCGATGGACCGAGAACCTATGGCTACACCTTC	CASSDGPRTYGYTF
TRBJ1-1	TRBV6-5	few	TRBD1	TGTGCCAGCAGCACAACCGGGACAGCTAACACTGAAGCTTTCTTT	CASSTTGTANTEAFF
TRBJ1-3	TRBV15	.	.	TGTGCCACCAGCAGAGATCAGACTGGAAACACCATATATTTT	CATSRDQTGNTIYF
TRBJ2-7	TRBV7-8	.	TRBD2	TGTGCCAGCAGCTTAGTGGGACTAGCGAGAGACGAGCAGTACTTC	CASSLVGLARDEQYF
TRBJ1-5	TRBV6-5	.	.	TGTGCCAGCAGGCCCGGGCCCGGGGCGCTTCAGCCCCAGCATTTT	CASRPGPGALQPQHF
TRBJ2-3	TRBV28	.	.	TGTGCCAGCGGGACACTTCCCACAGATACGCAGTATTTT	CASGTLPTDTQYF
TRBJ2-5	TRBV9	.	TRBD2	TGTGCCAGCAGCGCCCCGGGGGGGAGGGCCGGGACCCAGTACTTC	CASSAPGGRAGTQYF
TRBJ1-1	TRBV28	.	.	TGTGCCAGCAGTTTAGGCACCGCAGGGCCCACTGAAGCTTTCTTT	CASSLGTAGPTEAFF
TRBJ1-2	TRBV5-1	.	.	TGCGCCAGCAGCTTGGACCAGGATGTGTGGAGTGGCTACACCTTC	CASSLDQDVWSGYTF
TRBJ2-7	TRBV10-1	.	TRBD2	TGCGCCAGCAGTGAGAAACCTAGCGGGAGCAAATACGAGCAGTACTTC	CASSEKPSGSKYEQYF